What follows describes a single TCR beta chain. What it binds is not known. This record comes from a study of T cells in Graves' hyperthyroidism and ophthalmopathy. Overall study results and limits: Ophthalmopathy, as predicted by the model, came a median roughly 6.5 months after the prediction.

There were TCR beta CDR3 regions amplified from RNA transcripts. The HTBI primer set drove a first-round RT-PCR of the TCR CDR3. Using its own MiXCR run on the multiplex PCR reads, TCRdb lists one record per CDR3 protein. Of about 350,000 distinct CDR3 sequences in the sample, about 18% are singletons; the top ten hold approximately 4%. The CDR3 runs to 15 residues. J gave up 3 bases and V 1 base, and 5 bases lay outside the gene matches. Germline CDR1 and CDR2: LGHNA and YNFKEQ. The chain recombines TRBV4-2 with TRBJ2-7, with 8 bases aligning to TRBD2. This TCR came from a young woman with Graves' hyperthyroidism. Sample: blood. In DNA form, the CDR3 reads TGTGCCAGCAGCCAAGCGACTAGCGAGGTCTACGAGCAGTACTTC. It translates to CASSQATSEVYEQYF.